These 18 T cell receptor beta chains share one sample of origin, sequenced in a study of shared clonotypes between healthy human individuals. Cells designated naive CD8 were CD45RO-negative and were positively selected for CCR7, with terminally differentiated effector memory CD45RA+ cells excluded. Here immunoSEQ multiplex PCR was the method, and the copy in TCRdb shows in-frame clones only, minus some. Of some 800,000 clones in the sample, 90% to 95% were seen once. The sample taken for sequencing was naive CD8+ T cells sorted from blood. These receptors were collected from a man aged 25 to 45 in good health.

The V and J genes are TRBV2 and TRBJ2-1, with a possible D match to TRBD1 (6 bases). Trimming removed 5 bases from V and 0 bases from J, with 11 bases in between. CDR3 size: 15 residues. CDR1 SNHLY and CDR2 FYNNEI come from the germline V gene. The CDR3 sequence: CASSRDTSSYNEQFF. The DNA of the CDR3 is TGTGCCAGCAGTCGGGACACGAGCTCCTACAATGAGCAGTTCTTC.

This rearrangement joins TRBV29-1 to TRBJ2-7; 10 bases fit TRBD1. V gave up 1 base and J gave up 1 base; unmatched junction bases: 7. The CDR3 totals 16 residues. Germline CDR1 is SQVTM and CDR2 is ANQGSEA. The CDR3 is CSVEGPGQGTSYEQYF. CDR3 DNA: TGCAGCGTTGAAGGTCCGGGACAGGGGACTTCCTACGAGCAGTACTTC.

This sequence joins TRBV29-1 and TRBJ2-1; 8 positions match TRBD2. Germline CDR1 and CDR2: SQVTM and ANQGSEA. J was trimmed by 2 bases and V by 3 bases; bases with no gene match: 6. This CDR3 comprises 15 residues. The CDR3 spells CSVDPGRAAYNEQFF. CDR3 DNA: TGCAGCGTTGACCCCGGGAGGGCTGCCTACAATGAGCAGTTCTTC.

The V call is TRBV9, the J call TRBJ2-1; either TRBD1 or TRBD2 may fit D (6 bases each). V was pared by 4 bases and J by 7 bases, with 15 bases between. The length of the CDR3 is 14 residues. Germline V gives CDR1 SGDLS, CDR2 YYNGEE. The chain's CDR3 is CASSSEGGLNEQFF. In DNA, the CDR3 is TGTGCCAGCAGCTCAGAGGGGGGCCTAAATGAGCAGTTCTTC.

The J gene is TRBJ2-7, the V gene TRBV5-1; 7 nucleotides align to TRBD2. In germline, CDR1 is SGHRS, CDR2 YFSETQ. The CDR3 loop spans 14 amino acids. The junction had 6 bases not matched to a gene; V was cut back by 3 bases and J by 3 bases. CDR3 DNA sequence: TGCGCCAGCAGCTCGCAGGGAGGGAGCTACGAGCAGTACTTC. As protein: CASSSQGGSYEQYF.

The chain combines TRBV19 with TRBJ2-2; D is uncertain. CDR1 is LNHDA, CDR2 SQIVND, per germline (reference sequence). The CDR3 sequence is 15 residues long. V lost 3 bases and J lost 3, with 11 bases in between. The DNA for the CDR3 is TGTGCCAGTAGTATTGAGACACTTTACACCGGGGAGCTGTTTTTT. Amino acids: CASSIETLYTGELFF.

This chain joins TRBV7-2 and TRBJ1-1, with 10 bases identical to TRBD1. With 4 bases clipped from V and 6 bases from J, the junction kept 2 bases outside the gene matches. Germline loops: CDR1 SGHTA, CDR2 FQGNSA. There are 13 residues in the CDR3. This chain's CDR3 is CASSSTGGPEAFF. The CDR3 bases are TGTGCCAGCAGCTCGACAGGGGGCCCTGAAGCTTTCTTT. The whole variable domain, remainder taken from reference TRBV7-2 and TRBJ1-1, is GAGVSQSPSNKVTEKGKDVELRCDPISGHTALYWYRQSLGQGLEFLIYFQGNSAPDKSGLPSDRFSAERTGGSVSTLTIQRTQQEDSAVYLCASSSTGGPEAFFGQGTRLTVV.

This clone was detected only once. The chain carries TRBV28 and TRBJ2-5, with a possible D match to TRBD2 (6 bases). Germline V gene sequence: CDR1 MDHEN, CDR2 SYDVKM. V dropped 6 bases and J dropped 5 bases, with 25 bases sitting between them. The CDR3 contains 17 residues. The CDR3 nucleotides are TGTGCCAGCAGCACATCGCGGACCAGGAGGGACTTTGAGACCCAGTACTTC. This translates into CASSTSRTRRDFETQYF. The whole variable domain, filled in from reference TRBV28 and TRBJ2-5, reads DVKVTQSSRYLVKRTGEKVFLECVQDMDHENMFWYRQDPGLGLRLIYFSYDVKMKEKGDIPEGYSVSREKKERFSLILESASTNQTSMYLCASSTSRTRRDFETQYFGPGTRLLVL.

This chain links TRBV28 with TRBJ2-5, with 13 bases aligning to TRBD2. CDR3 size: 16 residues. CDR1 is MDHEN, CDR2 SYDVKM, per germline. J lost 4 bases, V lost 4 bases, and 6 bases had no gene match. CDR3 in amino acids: CASSSTLAGGLETQYF. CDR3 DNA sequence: TGTGCCAGCAGTTCAACACTAGCGGGAGGGCTAGAGACCCAGTACTTC.

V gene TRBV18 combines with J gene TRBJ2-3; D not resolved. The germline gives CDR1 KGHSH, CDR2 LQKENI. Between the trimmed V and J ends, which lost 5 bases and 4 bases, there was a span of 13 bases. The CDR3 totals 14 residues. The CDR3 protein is CASSSYTDPDTQYF. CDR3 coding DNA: TGTGCCAGCTCATCCTACACGGACCCAGATACGCAGTATTTT.

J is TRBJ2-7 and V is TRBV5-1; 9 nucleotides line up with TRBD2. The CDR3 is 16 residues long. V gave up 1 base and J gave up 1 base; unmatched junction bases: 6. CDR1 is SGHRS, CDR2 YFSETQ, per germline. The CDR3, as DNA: TGCGCCAGCAGCTTGCGAGGAGCGGGAGGATCCTACGAGCAGTACTTC. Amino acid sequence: CASSLRGAGGSYEQYF. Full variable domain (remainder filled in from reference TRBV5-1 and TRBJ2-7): KAGVTQTPRYLIKTRGQQVTLSCSPISGHRSVSWYQQTPGQGLQFLFEYFSETQRNKGNFPGRFSGRQFSNSRSEMNVSTLELGDSALYLCASSLRGAGGSYEQYFGPGTRLTVT.

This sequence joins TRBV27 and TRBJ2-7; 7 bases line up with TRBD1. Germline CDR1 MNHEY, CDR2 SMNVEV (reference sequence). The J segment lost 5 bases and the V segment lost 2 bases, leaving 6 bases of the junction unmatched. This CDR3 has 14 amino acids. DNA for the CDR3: TGTGCCAGCAGTTTAGTAAGAGGGGGCCACGAGCAGTACTTC. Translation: CASSLVRGGHEQYF.

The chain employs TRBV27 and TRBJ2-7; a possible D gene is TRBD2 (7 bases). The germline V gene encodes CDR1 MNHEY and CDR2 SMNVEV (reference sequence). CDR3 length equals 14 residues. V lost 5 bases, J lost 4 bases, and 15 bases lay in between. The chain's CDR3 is CASSEAGAKYEQYF. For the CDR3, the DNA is TGTGCCAGCAGTGAGGCGGGGGCGAAGTACGAGCAGTACTTC.

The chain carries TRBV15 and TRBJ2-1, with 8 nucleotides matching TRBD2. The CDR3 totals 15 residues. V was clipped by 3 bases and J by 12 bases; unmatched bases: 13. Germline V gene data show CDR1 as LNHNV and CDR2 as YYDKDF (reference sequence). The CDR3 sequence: CATSSVGTSLFRQFF. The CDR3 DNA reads TGTGCCACCAGCAGTGTCGGGACTAGTCTCTTTCGGCAGTTCTTC. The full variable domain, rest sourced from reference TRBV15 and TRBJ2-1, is DAMVIQNPRYQVTQFGKPVTLSCSQTLNHNVMYWYQQKSSQAPKLLFHYYDKDFNNEADTPDNFQSRRPNTSFCFLDIRSPGLGDTAMYLCATSSVGTSLFRQFFGPGTRLTVL.

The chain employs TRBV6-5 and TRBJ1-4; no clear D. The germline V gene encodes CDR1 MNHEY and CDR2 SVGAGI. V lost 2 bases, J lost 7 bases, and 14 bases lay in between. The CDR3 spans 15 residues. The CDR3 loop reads CASSYGGSRGEKLFF. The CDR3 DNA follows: TGTGCCAGCAGTTACGGCGGGAGTCGGGGTGAAAAACTGTTTTTT.

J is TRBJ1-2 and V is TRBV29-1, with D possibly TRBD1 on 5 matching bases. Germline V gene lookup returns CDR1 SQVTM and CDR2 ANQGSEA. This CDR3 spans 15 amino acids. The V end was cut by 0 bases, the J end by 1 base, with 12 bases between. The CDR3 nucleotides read TGCAGCGTTGAAGATCGGCCTAGGGGTAACTATGGCTACACCTTC. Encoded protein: CSVEDRPRGNYGYTF.

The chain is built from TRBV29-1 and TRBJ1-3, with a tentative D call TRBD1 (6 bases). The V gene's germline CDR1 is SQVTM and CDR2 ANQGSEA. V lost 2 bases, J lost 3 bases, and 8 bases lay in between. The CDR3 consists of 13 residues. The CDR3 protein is CSVETGSGNTIYF. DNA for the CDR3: TGCAGCGTTGAAACAGGGAGTGGAAACACCATATATTTT.

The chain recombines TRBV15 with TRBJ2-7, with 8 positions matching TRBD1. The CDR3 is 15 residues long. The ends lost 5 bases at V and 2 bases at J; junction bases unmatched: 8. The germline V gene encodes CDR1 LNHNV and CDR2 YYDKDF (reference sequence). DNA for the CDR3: TGTGCCACCAGCTCCCAGGGGGCCAGGGCCTACGAGCAGTACTTC. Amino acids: CATSSQGARAYEQYF.